The T cell receptor beta chain under discussion was sequenced for a study of T-cell reconstitution after alpha-beta-depleted transplantation in children. Overall study findings and caveats: For some patients, TCRbeta diversity was high at day 60 because of recipient T cells and thymic progenitors that survived. Fresh T-cell production supplied most of the T-cell counts and diversity seen one year after transplant. By about two months after transplant, alpha-beta T cells reportedly arose from several hundred graft clones that had expanded.

This clonotype came up many times. Antigen: not known. The TCRbeta library was prepared with unique molecular identifiers. One entry per CDR3 protein results from TCRdb running MiXCR on the PCR reads. The sample has roughly 100,000 distinct CDR3 sequences; around 6% are singletons. Trimming took off 5 bases at V and 2 bases at J, with 17 bases between the two ends. This CDR3 has 16 residues. The specimen was PBMCs, mostly from graft donor cells, collected 60 days after TCRalphabeta/CD19-depleted stem cell transplant. The chain links TRBV12-3 or TRBV12-4 to TRBJ2-3, with D possibly being TRBD2 (5 bases). The clonotype was recovered from a female patient aged 2-9 years who had a stem cell transplant for Fanconi anemia, so the T cells may come from the graft donor. CDR3 sequence: CASSSGSQAHTDTQYF. CDR3 bases: TGTGCCAGCAGTAGCGGCTCACAAGCTCACACAGATACGCAGTATTTT.